These T cell receptor delta chains were read from a single sample in a study of delta chains in infants with herpesvirus infections. TCRdb fed the RT-PCR reads into CATT to redo clone calling. The sample gives about 1,400 delta-chain clones, about 35% of which show up once; more than 20% is in the top ten. The sample consisted of peripheral blood, taken at time point 1 of longitudinal follow-up. Receptor source: a human donor who was a Ugandan infant, either HIV-exposed or HIV-unexposed (not recorded which). Both conserved end residues are part of each CDR3. Each record gives: J gene, V gene, clone size, D gene, CDR3 DNA, CDR3 protein. The D gene is left open where the match is weak. Size values are once, few and many counts, or a class for expanded clones, and some rows have none.

TRDJ1	TRDV1	few	TRDD2	TGTGCTCTTGGGGACCGGCCTTCCTACGGGCCTGGGTTCTTGGCCGATAAACTCATCTTT	CALGDRPSYGPGFLADKLIF
TRDJ3	TRDV1	medium-sized	TRDD3	TGTGCTCTTGGGGAACGCAGGGGGACTTACTGGGGGATACGCGCTAGCTCCTGGGACACCCGACAGATGTTTTTC	CALGERRGTYWGIRASSWDTRQMFF
TRDJ3	TRDV2	medium-sized	TRDD3	TGTGCCTGTGACATACTGGGGGATAGCTCCTGGGACACCCGACAGATGTTTTTC	CACDILGDSSWDTRQMFF
TRDJ3	TRDV2	medium-sized	TRDD3	TGTGCCTGTGACAATACTGGGGGATTTTGGGACACCCGACAGATGTTTTTC	CACDNTGGFWDTRQMFF
TRDJ3	TRDV1	-	TRDD3	TGTGCTCTTGGGGAAGGAACCGAATTTCCTACGAAACCCCCCTTCTGGGGGATCTCCTGGGACATCCGACAGATGTTTTTC	CALGEGTEFPTKPPFWGISWDIRQMFF
TRDJ1	TRDV1	medium-sized	TRDD3	TGTGCTCTTGGGGAACACCCTGGGGGATACGCGACCGATAAACTCATCTTT	CALGEHPGGYATDKLIF
TRDJ1	TRDV1	large	TRDD3	TGTGCTCTTGGGGACCCTGTCCTTGGATGGGGGATACGAACCGATAAACTCATCTTT	CALGDPVLGWGIRTDKLIF
TRDJ2	TRDV3	large	-	TGTGCTGGGCGCCTGACAGCACAACTCTTCTTT	CAGRLTAQLFF
TRDJ1	TRDV1	large	-	TGTGCTCTTTCCACCCTGGGGATTGCTACCGATAAACTCATCTTT	CALSTLGIATDKLIF
TRDJ1	TRDV1	-	TRDD3	TGTGCTCTTGGGGAATTTTACTGGGGGATACTAGGGAAGACCGATAAACTCATCTTT	CALGEFYWGILGKTDKLIF
TRDJ1	TRDV3	few	-	TGTGCCTTTTTTACTAGAGGCCTTACCGATAAACTCATCTTT	CAFFTRGLTDKLIF
TRDJ1	TRDV1	medium-sized	-	TGTGCTCTTGGGGAATTCTTTGGTGGGGGCTTCCACACCGATAAACTCATCTTT	CALGEFFGGGFHTDKLIF
TRDJ3	TRDV2	large	TRDD3	TGTGCCTGTGACACTGGCTGGGGGATCCGAGGCTCCTGGGACACCCGACAGATGTTTTTC	CACDTGWGIRGSWDTRQMFF
TRDJ1	TRDV1	few	TRDD3	TGTGCTCTTGGGGAATTAGTTGGGGCTGGGGGATACCCGCTGTACACCGATAAACTCATCTTT	CALGELVGAGGYPLYTDKLIF
TRDJ1	TRDV3	-	TRDD3	TGTGCCGCCTCGGGATACGCGCGCGATAAACTCATCTTT	CAASGYARDKLIF
TRDJ1	TRDV1	-	TRDD3	TGTGCTCTTGGGGATCTTTTCCTGGGGGATACGCGCAACACCGATAAACTCATCTTT	CALGDLFLGDTRNTDKLIF
TRDJ1	TRDV1	large	-	TGTGCTCTTGCAACAGATAAACTCATCTTT	CALATDKLIF
TRDJ1	TRDV1	large	-	TGTGCTCTTGGGGAATTCCTCATTAACACCGATAAACTCATCTTT	CALGEFLINTDKLIF
TRDJ1	TRDV1	few	TRDD3	TGTGCTCTTGGGAAGGGGGATGTCCATCGTATGTACTGGGGGATACGGACTAAATACACCGATAAACTCATCTTT	CALGKGDVHRMYWGIRTKYTDKLIF
TRDJ1	TRDV1	medium-sized	-	TGTGCTCTTGGGGACACTGATACTGTGGGTGAGGACACCGATAAACTCATCTTT	CALGDTDTVGEDTDKLIF
TRDJ2	TRDV1	medium-sized	TRDD3	TGTGCTCTTGGGGAACTATACCCCAAGGGCCTAACTGCCCCGTACTGGGGGATACAACCAGCACAACTCTTCTTT	CALGELYPKGLTAPYWGIQPAQLFF
TRDJ2	TRDV2	medium-sized	TRDD3	TGTGCCTGTGACACCGTGGGATACGAAGCTTTGACAGCACAACTCTTCTTT	CACDTVGYEALTAQLFF
TRDJ1	TRDV1	large	TRDD3	TGTGCTCTTGGTGGTGGGGGATTGTACACCGATAAACTCATCTTT	CALGGGGLYTDKLIF
TRDJ1	TRDV1	-	-	TGTGCTCTTGGGGAACTAGAGGTGGGGGCCTCTACCACCGATAAACTCATCTTT	CALGELEVGASTTDKLIF